This T cell receptor beta chain was captured by sequencing in a study of T cells in pancreatic ductal adenocarcinoma. Study results and caveats: Blood clonality (roughly 0.075) did not differ significantly from tumor (about 0.12).

No neoadjuvant therapy was given to the selected pancreatic ductal adenocarcinoma patients before their surgery. This CDR3 has 15 residues. V gave up 5 bases and J gave up 4 bases, with 17 bases separating them. Looked up from germline, CDR1 is SGHVS and CDR2 is FQNEAQ. Some clones are missing from TCRdb's copy, which holds only in-frame ones; the method was immunoSEQ multiplex PCR. The table includes about 98,000 clones, over 90% detected once. Concerning this clone: As yet, its antigen is unknown.

This clonotype originated in a human donor with pancreatic ductal adenocarcinoma. Sequenced sample: PBMCs. This sequence joins TRBV7-8 and TRBJ1-2; no firm D call. As DNA, the CDR3 is TGTGCCAGCAGCCTCGGGAGGGCCTCCTCCTATGGCTACACCTTC. This gives the protein CASSLGRASSYGYTF. Full variable domain (missing parts from reference TRBV7-8 and TRBJ1-2): GAGVSQSPRYKVAKRGQDVALRCDPISGHVSLFWYQQALGQGPEFLTYFQNEAQLDKSGLPSDRFFAERPEGSVSTLKIQRTQQEDSAVYLCASSLGRASSYGYTFGSGTRLTVV.